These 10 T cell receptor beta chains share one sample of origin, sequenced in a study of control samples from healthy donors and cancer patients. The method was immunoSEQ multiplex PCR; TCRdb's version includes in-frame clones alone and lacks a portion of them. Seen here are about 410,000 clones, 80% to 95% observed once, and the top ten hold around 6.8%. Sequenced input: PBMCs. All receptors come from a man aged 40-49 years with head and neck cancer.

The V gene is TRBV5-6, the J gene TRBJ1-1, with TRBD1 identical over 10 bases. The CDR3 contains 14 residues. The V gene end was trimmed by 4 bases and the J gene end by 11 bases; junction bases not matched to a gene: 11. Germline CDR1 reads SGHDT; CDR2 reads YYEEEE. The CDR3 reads CASSPPGQGFGAFF. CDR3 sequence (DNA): TGTGCCAGCAGCCCCCCGGGACAGGGGTTTGGGGCTTTCTTT.

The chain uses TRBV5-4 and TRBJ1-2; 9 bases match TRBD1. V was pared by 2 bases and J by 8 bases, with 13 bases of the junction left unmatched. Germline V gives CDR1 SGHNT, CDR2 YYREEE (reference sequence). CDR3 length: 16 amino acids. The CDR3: CASSFSGYRGQYGYTF. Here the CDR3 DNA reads TGTGCCAGCAGCTTCTCAGGCTACAGGGGGCAATACGGCTACACCTTC.

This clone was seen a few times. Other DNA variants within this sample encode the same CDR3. CDR3 bases: TGTGCCAGCAGCTTGGAGGGTCAGGGGGGTTACGAGCAGTACTTC. It codes for CASSLEGQGGYEQYF. This chain uses TRBV5-5 with TRBJ2-7; TRBD1 might be the D (7 bases). Trimming took 0 bases from V and 4 from J, leaving 14 bases between them. The germline gives CDR1 SGHKS, CDR2 YYEKEE (reference sequence). CDR3 size: 15 residues. The whole variable domain, filled in from reference TRBV5-5 and TRBJ2-7, reads DAGVTQSPTHLIKTRGQQVTLRCSPISGHKSVSWYQQVLGQGPQFIFQYYEKEERGRGNFPDRFSARQFPNYSSELNVNALLLGDSALYLCASSLEGQGGYEQYFGPGTRLTVT.

The CDR3: CASSLRGAGFSYEQYF. Written as DNA, the CDR3 is TGTGCCAGCAGCCTCCGAGGAGCGGGGTTCTCCTACGAGCAGTACTTC. The V and J genes are TRBV28 and TRBJ2-7, with TRBD2 matching over 7 bases. Germline CDR1 reads MDHEN; CDR2 reads SYDVKM. This CDR3 contains 16 residues. Trimming removed 6 bases from V and 0 bases from J; junction bases left unmatched: 11.

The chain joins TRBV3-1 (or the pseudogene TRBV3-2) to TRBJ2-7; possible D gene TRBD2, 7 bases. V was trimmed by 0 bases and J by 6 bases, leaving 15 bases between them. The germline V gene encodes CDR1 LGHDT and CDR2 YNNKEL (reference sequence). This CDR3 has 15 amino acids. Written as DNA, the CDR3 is TGTGCCAGCAGCCAAGAGTTTCGGGGGGCGGGCGAGCAGTACTTC. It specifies CASSQEFRGAGEQYF.

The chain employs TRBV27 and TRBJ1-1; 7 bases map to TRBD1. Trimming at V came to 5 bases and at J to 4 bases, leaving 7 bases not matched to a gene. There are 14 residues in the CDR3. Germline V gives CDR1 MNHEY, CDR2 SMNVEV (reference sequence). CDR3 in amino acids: CASSPTGKITEAFF. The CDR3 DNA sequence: TGTGCCAGCAGTCCGACAGGGAAGATCACTGAAGCTTTCTTT.

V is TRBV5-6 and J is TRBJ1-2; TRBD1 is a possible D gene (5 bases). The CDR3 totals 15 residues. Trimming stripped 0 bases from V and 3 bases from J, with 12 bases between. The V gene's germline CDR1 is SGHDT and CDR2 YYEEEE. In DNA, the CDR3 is TGTGCCAGCAGCTTGGCCGTAGGGGAGGACTATGGCTACACCTTC. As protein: CASSLAVGEDYGYTF.

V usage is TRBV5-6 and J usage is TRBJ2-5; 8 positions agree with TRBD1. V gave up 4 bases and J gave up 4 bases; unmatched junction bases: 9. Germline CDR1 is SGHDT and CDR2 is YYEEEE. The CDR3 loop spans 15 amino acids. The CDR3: CASSTGSGGAETQYF. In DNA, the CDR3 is TGTGCCAGCAGCACAGGTTCAGGGGGCGCAGAGACCCAGTACTTC.

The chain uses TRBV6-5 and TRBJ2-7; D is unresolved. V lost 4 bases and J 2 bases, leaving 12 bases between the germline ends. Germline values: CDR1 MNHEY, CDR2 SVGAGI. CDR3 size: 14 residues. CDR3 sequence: CASSSDWKTYEQYF. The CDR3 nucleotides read TGTGCCAGCAGTTCCGACTGGAAAACCTACGAGCAGTACTTC.

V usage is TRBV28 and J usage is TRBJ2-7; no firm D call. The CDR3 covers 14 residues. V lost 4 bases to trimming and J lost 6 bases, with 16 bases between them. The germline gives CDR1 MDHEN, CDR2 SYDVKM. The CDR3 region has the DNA TGTGCCAGCAGTTCCCCCCCCAATGGACCCGAGCAGTACTTC. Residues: CASSSPPNGPEQYF. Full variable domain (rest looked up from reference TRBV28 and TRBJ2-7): DVKVTQSSRYLVKRTGEKVFLECVQDMDHENMFWYRQDPGLGLRLIYFSYDVKMKEKGDIPEGYSVSREKKERFSLILESASTNQTSMYLCASSSPPNGPEQYFGPGTRLTVT.